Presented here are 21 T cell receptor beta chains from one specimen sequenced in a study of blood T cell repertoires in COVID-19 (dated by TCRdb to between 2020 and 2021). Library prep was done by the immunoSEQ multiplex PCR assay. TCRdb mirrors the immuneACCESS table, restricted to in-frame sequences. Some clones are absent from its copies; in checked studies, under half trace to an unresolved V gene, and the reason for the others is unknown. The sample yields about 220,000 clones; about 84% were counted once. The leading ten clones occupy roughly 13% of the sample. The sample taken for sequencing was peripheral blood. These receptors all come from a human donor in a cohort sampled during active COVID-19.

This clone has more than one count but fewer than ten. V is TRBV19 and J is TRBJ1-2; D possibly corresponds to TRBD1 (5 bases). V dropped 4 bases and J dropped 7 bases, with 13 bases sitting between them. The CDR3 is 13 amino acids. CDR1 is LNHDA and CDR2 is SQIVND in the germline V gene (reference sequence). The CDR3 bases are TGTGCCAGTAGTAATCAGGGAACGGGTGGCTACACCTTC. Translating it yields CASSNQGTGGYTF. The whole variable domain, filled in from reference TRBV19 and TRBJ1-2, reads DGGITQSPKYLFRKEGQNVTLSCEQNLNHDAMYWYRQDPGQGLRLIYYSQIVNDFQKGDIAEGYSVSREKKESFPLTVTSAQKNPTAFYLCASSNQGTGGYTFGSGTRLTVV.

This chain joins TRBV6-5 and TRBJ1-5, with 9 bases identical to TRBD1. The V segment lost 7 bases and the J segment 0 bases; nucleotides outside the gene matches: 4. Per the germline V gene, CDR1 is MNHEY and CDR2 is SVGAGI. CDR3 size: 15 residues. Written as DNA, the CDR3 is TGTGCCAGCAACCCACAGGGGGCTAGCAATCAGCCCCAGCATTTT. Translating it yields CASNPQGASNQPQHF.

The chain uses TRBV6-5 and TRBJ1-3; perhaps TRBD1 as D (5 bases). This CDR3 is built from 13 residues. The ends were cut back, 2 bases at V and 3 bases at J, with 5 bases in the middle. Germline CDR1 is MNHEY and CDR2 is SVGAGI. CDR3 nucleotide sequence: TGTGCCAGCAGTTACAGGGGTGGAAACACCATATATTTT. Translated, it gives CASSYRGGNTIYF.

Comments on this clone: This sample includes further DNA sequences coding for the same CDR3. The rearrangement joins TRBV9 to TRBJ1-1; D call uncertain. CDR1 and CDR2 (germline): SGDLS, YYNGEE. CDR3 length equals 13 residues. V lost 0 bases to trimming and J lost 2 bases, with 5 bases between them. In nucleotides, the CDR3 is TGTGCCAGCAGCGTAGTAGTAAACACTGAAGCTTTCTTT. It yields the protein CASSVVVNTEAFF.

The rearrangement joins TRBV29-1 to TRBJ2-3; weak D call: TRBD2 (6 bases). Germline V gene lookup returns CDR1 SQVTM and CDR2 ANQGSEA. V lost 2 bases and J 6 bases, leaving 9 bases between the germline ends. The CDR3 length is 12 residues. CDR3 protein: CSVEFGSDTQYF. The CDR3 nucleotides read TGCAGCGTTGAATTCGGGAGCGATACGCAGTATTTT.

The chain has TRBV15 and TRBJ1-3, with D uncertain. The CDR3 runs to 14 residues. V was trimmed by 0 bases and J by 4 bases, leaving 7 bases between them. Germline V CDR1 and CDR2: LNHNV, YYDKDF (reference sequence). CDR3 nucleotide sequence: TGTGCCACCAGCAGAGATCGCGGGGGAAACACCATATATTTT. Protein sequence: CATSRDRGGNTIYF.

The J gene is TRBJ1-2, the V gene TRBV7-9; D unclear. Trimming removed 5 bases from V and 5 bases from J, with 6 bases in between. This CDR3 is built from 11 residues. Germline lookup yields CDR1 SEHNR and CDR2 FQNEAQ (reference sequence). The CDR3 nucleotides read TGTGCCAGCAGCCCCGGGTATGGCTACACCTTC. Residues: CASSPGYGYTF.

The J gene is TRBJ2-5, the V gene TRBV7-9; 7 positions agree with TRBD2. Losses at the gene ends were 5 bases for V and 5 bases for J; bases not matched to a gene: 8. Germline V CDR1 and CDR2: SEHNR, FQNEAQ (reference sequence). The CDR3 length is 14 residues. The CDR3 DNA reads TGTGCCAGCAGCCAAAGACTAGCTCATGAGACCCAGTACTTC. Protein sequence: CASSQRLAHETQYF.

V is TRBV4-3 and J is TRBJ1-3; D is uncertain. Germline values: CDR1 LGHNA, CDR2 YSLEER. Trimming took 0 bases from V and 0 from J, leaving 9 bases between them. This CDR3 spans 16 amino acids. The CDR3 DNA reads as TGCGCCAGCAGCCAAGACCCAGGCCCCTCTGGAAACACCATATATTTT. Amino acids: CASSQDPGPSGNTIYF.

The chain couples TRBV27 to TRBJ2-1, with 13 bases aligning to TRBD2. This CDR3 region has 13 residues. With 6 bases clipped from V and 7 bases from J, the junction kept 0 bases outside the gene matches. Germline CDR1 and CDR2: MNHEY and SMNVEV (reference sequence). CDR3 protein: CASRLAGGNEQFF. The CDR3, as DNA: TGTGCCAGCAGACTAGCGGGAGGGAATGAGCAGTTCTTC.

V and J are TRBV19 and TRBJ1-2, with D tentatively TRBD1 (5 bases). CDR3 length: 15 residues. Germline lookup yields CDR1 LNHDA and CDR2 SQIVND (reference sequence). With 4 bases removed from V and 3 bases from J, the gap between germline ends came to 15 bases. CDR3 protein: CASSTDRGTYYGYTF. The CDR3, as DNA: TGTGCCAGTAGTACCGACCGCGGGACCTACTATGGCTACACCTTC.

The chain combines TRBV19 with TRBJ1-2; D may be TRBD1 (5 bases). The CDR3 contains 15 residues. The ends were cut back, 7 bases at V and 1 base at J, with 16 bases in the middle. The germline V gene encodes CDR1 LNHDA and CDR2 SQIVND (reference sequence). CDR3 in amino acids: CASTAETAVNYGYTF. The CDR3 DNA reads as TGTGCCAGTACGGCCGAGACAGCAGTTAACTATGGCTACACCTTC.

In DNA, the CDR3 is TGTGCCAGTAGTATAGTAACGGGAGTGACACAAGAGACCCAGTACTTC. Protein: CASSIVTGVTQETQYF. This chain connects TRBV19 to TRBJ2-5; a weak D match, TRBD2 (6 bases). Trimming removed 1 base at V and 2 bases at J, with 14 bases between. CDR3 length: 16 amino acids. CDR1 is LNHDA, CDR2 SQIVND, per germline (reference sequence).

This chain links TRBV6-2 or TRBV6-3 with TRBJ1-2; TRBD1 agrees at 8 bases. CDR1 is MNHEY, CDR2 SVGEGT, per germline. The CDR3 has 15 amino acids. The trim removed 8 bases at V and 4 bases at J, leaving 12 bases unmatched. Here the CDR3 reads CASGFGDRTRYGYTF. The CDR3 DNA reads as TGTGCCAGCGGTTTTGGGGACAGGACCCGCTATGGCTACACCTTC.

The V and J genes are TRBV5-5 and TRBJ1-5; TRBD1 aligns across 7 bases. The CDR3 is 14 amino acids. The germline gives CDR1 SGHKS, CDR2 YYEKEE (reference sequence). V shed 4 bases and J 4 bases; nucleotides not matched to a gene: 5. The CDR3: CASSRQGWNQPQHF. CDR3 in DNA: TGTGCCAGCAGCCGACAGGGTTGGAATCAGCCCCAGCATTTT.

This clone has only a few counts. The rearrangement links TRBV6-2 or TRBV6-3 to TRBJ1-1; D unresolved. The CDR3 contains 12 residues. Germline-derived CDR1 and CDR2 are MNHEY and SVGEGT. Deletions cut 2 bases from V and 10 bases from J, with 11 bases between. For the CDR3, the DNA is TGTGCCAGCAGTTACGATTACCCGGGAGCTTTCTTT. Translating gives CASSYDYPGAFF.

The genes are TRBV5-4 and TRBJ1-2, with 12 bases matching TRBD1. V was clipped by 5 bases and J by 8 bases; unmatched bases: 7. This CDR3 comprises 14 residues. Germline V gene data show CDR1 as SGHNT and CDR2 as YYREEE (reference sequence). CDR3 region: CASRGGQGAGGYTF. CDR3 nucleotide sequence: TGTGCCAGCAGGGGGGGACAGGGGGCGGGAGGCTACACCTTC.

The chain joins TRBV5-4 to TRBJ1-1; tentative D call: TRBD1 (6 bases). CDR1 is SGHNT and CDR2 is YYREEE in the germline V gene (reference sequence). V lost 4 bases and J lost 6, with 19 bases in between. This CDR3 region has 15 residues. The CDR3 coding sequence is TGTGCCAGCAGCGACGCACAGGGTTTTAATTCTGAAGCTTTCTTT. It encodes CASSDAQGFNSEAFF.

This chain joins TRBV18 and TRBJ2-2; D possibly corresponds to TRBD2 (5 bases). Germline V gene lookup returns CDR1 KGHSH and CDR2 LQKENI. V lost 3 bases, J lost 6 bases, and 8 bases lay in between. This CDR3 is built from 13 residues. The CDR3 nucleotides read TGTGCCAGCTCACCCCTCGGGGCCGGGGAGCTGTTTTTT. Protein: CASSPLGAGELFF.

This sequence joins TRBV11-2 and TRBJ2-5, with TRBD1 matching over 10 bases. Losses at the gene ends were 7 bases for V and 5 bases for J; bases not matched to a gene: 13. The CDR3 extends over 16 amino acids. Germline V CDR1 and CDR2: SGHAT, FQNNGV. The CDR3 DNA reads TGTGCCAGCACCCCACCCGCGGGACAGGGGCGGGAGACCCAGTACTTC. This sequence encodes CASTPPAGQGRETQYF.

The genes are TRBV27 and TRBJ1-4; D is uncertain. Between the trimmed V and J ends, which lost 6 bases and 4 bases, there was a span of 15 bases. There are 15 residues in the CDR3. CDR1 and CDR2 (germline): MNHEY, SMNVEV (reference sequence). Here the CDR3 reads CASRPQLLSNEKLFF. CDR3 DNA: TGTGCCAGCAGGCCCCAATTACTGAGTAATGAAAAACTGTTTTTT.